This T cell receptor (beta chain) was sequenced in a study of shared T cell receptors in the human thymus. Profiled with immunoSEQ multiplex PCR; TCRdb holds only in-frame clones, not every one. The table has approximately 400,000 clones, 95% seen once. This CDR3 region has 14 residues. Trimming took 2 bases from V and 2 from J, leaving 8 bases between them. CDR1 is SGHDT and CDR2 is YYEEEE in the germline V gene. Sequencing input: thymocytes. This rearrangement joins TRBV5-6 to TRBJ1-5, with D unclear. This clonotype was sampled from a human donor. The CDR3: CASSFEGCNQPQHF. CDR3 nucleotides: TGTGCCAGCAGCTTCGAGGGTTGCAATCAGCCCCAGCATTTT. Full variable domain (rest looked up from reference TRBV5-6 and TRBJ1-5): DAGVTQSPTHLIKTRGQQVTLRCSPKSGHDTVSWYQQALGQGPQFIFQYYEEEERQRGNFPDRFSGHQFPNYSSELNVNALLLGDSALYLCASSFEGCNQPQHFGDGTRLSIL.